The source of this T cell receptor (beta chain) is a study of CD8+ T cells in alopecia areata. Study-level points and caveats: Possibly because of HLA-related factors, TCR sharing was less clear across patients than in mice.

Comments on this clone: Its antigen remains unidentified.

This CDR3 has 12 amino acids. V lost 8 bases, J lost 5 bases, and 3 bases stayed unmatched. Germline V gives CDR1 GTSNPN, CDR2 SVGIG (reference sequence). Once RNA had been extracted, it was reverse transcribed into cDNA to act as the sequencing template. The table came from immunoSEQ multiplex PCR; TCRdb's copy has only in-frame clones and leaves some out. The sample carries about 110,000 clones, 84% recorded once. Treatment specified: oral pan-JAK inhibitor, 5-10 mg twice daily. V and J are TRBV30 and TRBJ2-5; 12 bases fit TRBD1. The sequence came from a human donor with alopecia areata. The starting material was CD8+ T cells sorted from blood, obtained at week 24, from a patient treated with tofacitinib. CDR3 bases: TGTGCCGGGACAGGGGGCTTGGAGACCCAGTACTTC. Protein product: CAGTGGLETQYF.